The 7 T cell receptor beta chains listed next were all sequenced from one sample in a study of early T cells in non-severe SARS-CoV-2 infection. TCRdb fed the 5' RACE reads into MiXCR, producing one record per CDR3 protein. The sample records roughly 64,000 distinct CDR3 sequences, less than 9.5% being singletons. Sequenced material: whole blood, taken at baseline. Every receptor here comes from an adult who was a healthcare worker with PCR-confirmed SARS-CoV-2 infection or an uninfected control (not recorded which).

This clonotype was detected ten times or more. V usage is TRBV12-3 or TRBV12-4 and J usage is TRBJ1-1; a weak D match, TRBD1 (5 bases). This CDR3 contains 17 residues. With 2 bases removed from V and 6 bases from J, the gap between germline ends came to 22 bases. The CDR3 loop is CASSLISGFGTGAEAFF. The CDR3 DNA follows: TGTGCCAGCAGTTTAATCTCCGGGTTTGGGACGGGGGCTGAAGCTTTCTTT.

Ten or more counts support this clonotype. The V call is TRBV6-5, the J call TRBJ2-7, with D hard to call. The CDR3 loop spans 14 amino acids. Trimming stripped 0 bases from V and 5 bases from J, with 11 bases between. Germline CDR1 is MNHEY and CDR2 is SVGAGI. The CDR3 DNA reads as TGTGCCAGCAGTTACTCGGTGGAGTATCACGAGCAGTACTTC. It is translated as CASSYSVEYHEQYF.

This CDR3 is CSATLLSADTQYF. Written as DNA, the CDR3 is TGCAGTGCTACCCTTTTGTCGGCAGATACGCAGTATTTT. This chain links TRBV20-1 with TRBJ2-3; the D is unclear. The CDR3 sequence is 13 residues long. The V gene lost 4 bases and the J gene lost 4 bases, with 12 bases spanning the gap. Germline loops: CDR1 DFQATT, CDR2 SNEGSKA (reference sequence).

This clonotype was seen many times. The genes are TRBV30 and TRBJ2-2; D is uncertain. The germline CDR1 and CDR2 sequences are GTSNPN and SVGIG (reference sequence). This CDR3 is built from 13 residues. With 0 bases removed from V and 10 bases from J, the gap between germline ends came to 12 bases. The CDR3 sequence: CAWSVDPYAELFF. CDR3 bases: TGTGCCTGGAGTGTAGATCCCTACGCGGAGCTGTTTTTT.

This clonotype was observed a few times. The genes are TRBV27 and TRBJ2-3, with D possibly called TRBD1 or TRBD2 (5 bases each). CDR3 length: 16 residues. V was trimmed by 5 bases and J by 0 bases, leaving 15 bases between them. Germline values: CDR1 MNHEY, CDR2 SMNVEV (reference sequence). CDR3 in amino acids: CASSGGTAPSTDTQYF. CDR3 in DNA: TGTGCCAGCAGTGGTGGGACGGCACCTAGCACAGATACGCAGTATTTT.

The chain joins TRBV7-2 to TRBJ2-1; D is undetermined. The CDR3 runs to 14 residues. The germline V gene has CDR1 SGHTA and CDR2 FQGNSA. Trimming took off 0 bases at V and 5 bases at J, with 8 bases between the two ends. The CDR3 here is CASSLAGMNNEQFF. CDR3 sequence (DNA): TGTGCCAGCAGCTTAGCAGGGATGAACAATGAGCAGTTCTTC. Together with reference TRBV7-2 and TRBJ2-1, the CDR3 gives the full variable domain: GAGVSQSPSNKVTEKGKDVELRCDPISGHTALYWYRQSLGQGLEFLIYFQGNSAPDKSGLPSDRFSAERTGGSVSTLTIQRTQQEDSAVYLCASSLAGMNNEQFFGPGTRLTVL.

This clonotype was observed at least ten times. This rearrangement joins TRBV5-1 to TRBJ1-1; the D gene is possibly TRBD1 (5 bases). Looked up from germline, CDR1 is SGHRS and CDR2 is YFSETQ. V lost 4 bases and J lost 1, with 8 bases in between. The CDR3 has 13 residues. The CDR3 is CASSMTANTEAFF. The CDR3 coding sequence is TGCGCCAGCAGCATGACAGCGAACACTGAAGCTTTCTTT.